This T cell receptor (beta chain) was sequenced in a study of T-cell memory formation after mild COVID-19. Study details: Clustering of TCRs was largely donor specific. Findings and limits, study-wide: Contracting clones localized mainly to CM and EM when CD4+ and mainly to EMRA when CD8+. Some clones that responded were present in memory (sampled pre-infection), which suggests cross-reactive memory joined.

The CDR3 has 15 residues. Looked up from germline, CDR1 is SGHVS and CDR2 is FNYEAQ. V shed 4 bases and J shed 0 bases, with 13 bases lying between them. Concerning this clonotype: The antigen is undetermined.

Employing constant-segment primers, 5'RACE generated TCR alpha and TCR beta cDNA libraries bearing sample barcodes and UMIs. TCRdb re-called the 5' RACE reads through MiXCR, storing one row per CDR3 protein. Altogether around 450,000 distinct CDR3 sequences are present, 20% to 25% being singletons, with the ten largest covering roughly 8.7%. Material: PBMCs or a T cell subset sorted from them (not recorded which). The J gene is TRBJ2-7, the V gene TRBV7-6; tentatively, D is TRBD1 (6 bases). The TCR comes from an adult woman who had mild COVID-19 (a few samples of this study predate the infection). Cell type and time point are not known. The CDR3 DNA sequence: TGTGCCAGCAGCTCATTCCCGGACAGCTCCTACGAGCAGTACTTC. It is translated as CASSSFPDSSYEQYF. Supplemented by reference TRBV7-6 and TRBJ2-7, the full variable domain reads GAGVSQSPRYKVTKRGQDVALRCDPISGHVSLYWYRQALGQGPEFLTYFNYEAQQDKSGLPNDRFSAERPEGSISTLTIQRTEQRDSAMYRCASSSFPDSSYEQYFGPGTRLTVT.